A single sample is the source of the 17 T cell receptor beta chains below, sequenced in a study of T cells in Graves' hyperthyroidism and ophthalmopathy (dated by TCRdb to about 2019). The receptor library was made with multiplex PCR. Sequenced on an Illumina HiSeq 2000. TCR beta CDR3 regions were amplified from RNA transcripts. The first round of RT-PCR for the TCR CDR3 was performed with the HTBI primer set and the Qiagen OneStep RT-PCR kit. TCRdb took the public reads, trimmed them with fastp at Q25, ran MiXCR for clone calling and kept in-frame beta chains. Every entry covers one CDR3 protein and lists the most common genes and DNA from its rows. A total of 500,000 to 600,000 distinct CDR3 sequences appear in this sample, 40% to 55% of them only once. Clones ranked in the top ten supply roughly 20% of the sample. The specimen was peripheral blood or thyroid tissue (not recorded which). Receptors were obtained from an adult woman with Graves' disease, either hyperthyroidism or ophthalmopathy (not recorded which).

There are a few counts of this clonotype. The CDR3 DNA is TGTGCCACCAGCAGAGATCGTAGGGTTCAGGGAGGCGAAAAACTGTTTTTT. Its translation: CATSRDRRVQGGEKLFF. The V gene is TRBV15, the J gene TRBJ1-4; the D gene is possibly TRBD1 (5 bases). The V gene lost 0 bases and the J gene lost 8 bases, with 19 bases spanning the gap. The CDR3 extends over 17 amino acids. CDR1 is LNHNV and CDR2 is YYDKDF in the germline V gene (reference sequence).

The V and J genes are TRBV29-1 and TRBJ1-2; no clear D gene. The V end lost 6 bases, the J end lost 4 bases, and 12 bases lay between the germline ends. The length of the CDR3 is 12 residues. The germline gives CDR1 SQVTM, CDR2 ANQGSEA. DNA for the CDR3: TGCAGCGTGCGACCCTTTATCTATGGCTACACCTTC. This gives the protein CSVRPFIYGYTF.

The chain combines TRBV10-1 with TRBJ2-5; no definite D call. The CDR3 runs to 13 residues. V lost 3 bases to trimming and J lost 5 bases, with 10 bases between them. The germline V gene encodes CDR1 WNHNN and CDR2 SYGVQD (reference sequence). As DNA, the CDR3 is TGCGCCAGCAGTGACCTTGACCGGGAGACCCAGTACTTC. This encodes CASSDLDRETQYF.

Worth noting for this clonotype: This may be a read error, as it is one base from a much larger clone. The V gene is TRBV5-5, the J gene TRBJ1-4; D uncertain. The CDR3 has 16 residues. Germline loops: CDR1 SGHKS, CDR2 YYEKEE (reference sequence). The CDR3 here is CAGSQPVGETNEKLFF. The CDR3, as DNA: TGTGCCGGCAGCCAACCCGTTGGGGAAACAAATGAAAAACTGTTTTTT.

This clonotype was recorded at least ten times. The chain links TRBV19 to TRBJ2-6; D is unclear. This CDR3 comprises 14 residues. V lost 4 bases and J 2 bases, leaving 6 bases between the germline ends. The germline V gene encodes CDR1 LNHDA and CDR2 SQIVND (reference sequence). The CDR3 is CASSNRAGANVLTF. In nucleotides, the CDR3 is TGTGCCAGTAGTAATAGGGCTGGGGCCAACGTCCTGACTTTC.

The CDR3 DNA is TGTGCCAGCAGCTCCTTAGACAGGACCCAGTACTTC. This codes for CASSSLDRTQYF. The J gene is TRBJ2-5, the V gene TRBV7-2; a weak D match, TRBD1 (5 bases). This CDR3 has 12 residues. The germline CDR1 and CDR2 sequences are SGHTA and FQGNSA. Trimming cost V 4 bases and J 7 bases, with 10 bases left between them. Drawing the rest from reference TRBV7-2 and TRBJ2-5, the complete variable domain is GAGVSQSPSNKVTEKGKDVELRCDPISGHTALYWYRQSLGQGLEFLIYFQGNSAPDKSGLPSDRFSAERTGGSVSTLTIQRTQQEDSAVYLCASSSLDRTQYFGPGTRLLVL.

V is TRBV20-1 and J is TRBJ2-5, with TRBD1 identical over 8 bases. The CDR3 consists of 13 residues. CDR1 and CDR2 (germline): DFQATT, SNEGSKA (reference sequence). V was clipped by 6 bases and J by 9 bases; unmatched bases: 12. The CDR3 DNA reads as TGCAGTGCCCCAGGACAGGGTGGTCAGCCCCAGTACTTC. This translates into CSAPGQGGQPQYF.

This clonotype was recorded many times. The genes are TRBV5-6 and TRBJ1-2; no clear D gene. The CDR3 length is 16 residues. The V end was cut by 2 bases, the J end by 4 bases, with 18 bases between. Germline CDR1 reads SGHDT; CDR2 reads YYEEEE. The CDR3 spells CASSLFFGQESYGYTF. The CDR3 coding sequence is TGTGCCAGCAGCTTATTTTTTGGGCAAGAGAGCTATGGCTACACCTTC.

The gene calls are TRBV20-1 and TRBJ2-5; D is unresolved. Trimming took off 3 bases at V and 1 base at J, with 6 bases between the two ends. The CDR3 is 12 amino acids. Germline V gives CDR1 DFQATT, CDR2 SNEGSKA (reference sequence). In DNA, the CDR3 is TGCAGTGCTAGCGAGCTCCAAGAGACCCAGTACTTC. Translation gives CSASELQETQYF.

This chain links TRBV10-3 with TRBJ1-1; 9 nucleotides match TRBD1. CDR1 ENHRY and CDR2 SYGVKD come from the germline V gene. The CDR3 is 14 residues long. The ends lost 6 bases at V and 0 bases at J; junction bases unmatched: 2. CDR3 nucleotides: TGTGCCATCAGGGACAGGGGCATGAACACTGAAGCTTTCTTT. It yields the protein CAIRDRGMNTEAFF.

This clonotype was observed once. This CDR3 is CASSQETGGVENTGELFF. CDR3 coding DNA: TGCGCCAGCAGCCAAGAAACAGGGGGCGTTGAGAACACCGGGGAGCTGTTTTTT. The chain joins TRBV10-2 to TRBJ2-2; 9 bases map to TRBD1. V lost 6 bases and J lost 1; bases outside the gene matches: 12. CDR3 length equals 18 residues. Germline V gene sequence: CDR1 WSHSY, CDR2 SAAADI.

The chain is built from TRBV20-1 and TRBJ1-4, with 7 positions matching TRBD1. The CDR3 has 13 amino acids. V was pared by 3 bases and J by 8 bases, with 6 bases of the junction left unmatched. In germline, CDR1 is DFQATT, CDR2 SNEGSKA (reference sequence). CDR3 nucleotides: TGCAGTGCTAGTAAAAGGGGGCAGGAAAAACTGTTTTTT. Amino acids: CSASKRGQEKLFF.

Notes on this clonotype: At one of its ends the junction is not consistent with the germline gene, which may arise from a read error. The chain recombines TRBV5-1 with TRBJ1-1, with D perhaps TRBD1 (5 bases). The CDR3 extends over 12 amino acids. Germline CDR1 SGHRS, CDR2 YFSETQ. The CDR3 DNA reads as TGCGCCAGCAGCTTGGAGGACGCCGGGGCTTTCTTC. It specifies CASSLEDAGAFF.

This rearrangement joins TRBV5-1 to TRBJ2-5; either TRBD1 or TRBD2 may supply D (5 bases each). From germline, CDR1 is SGHRS and CDR2 YFSETQ. Trimming pared 4 bases from V and 1 base from J, leaving 11 bases between. The CDR3 extends over 14 amino acids. The CDR3 region has the DNA TGCGCCAGCAGCACGGGGCCAACCCAAGAGACCCAGTACTTC. Residues: CASSTGPTQETQYF.

V gene TRBV2 combines with J gene TRBJ1-5; D call uncertain. Trimming shortened V by 1 base and J by 0 bases, and 7 bases separated the two germline ends. The CDR3 runs 15 residues. CDR1 is SNHLY, CDR2 FYNNEI, per germline. The CDR3 bases are TGTGCCAGCAGTGAAGGGGGTCTTAGCAATCAGCCCCAGCATTTT. Its translation is CASSEGGLSNQPQHF. Variable domain in full (rest from reference TRBV2 and TRBJ1-5): EPEVTQTPSHQVTQMGQEVILRCVPISNHLYFYWYRQILGQKVEFLVSFYNNEISEKSEIFDDQFSVERPDGSNFTLKIRSTKLEDSAMYFCASSEGGLSNQPQHFGDGTRLSIL.

V gene TRBV19 combines with J gene TRBJ1-6; TRBD1 might be the D (5 bases). This CDR3 region has 15 residues. V lost 9 bases and J lost 7, with 19 bases in between. Per germline, CDR1 LNHDA and CDR2 SQIVND (reference sequence). CDR3 sequence reads: CASRGTPGKNSPLHF. CDR3 nucleotide sequence: TGTGCCAGCCGAGGGACCCCCGGTAAGAATTCACCCCTCCACTTT.

The sample holds many counts of this clonotype. The rearrangement links TRBV10-3 to TRBJ1-1, with D unresolved. The CDR3 sequence is 13 residues long. Germline V CDR1 and CDR2: ENHRY, SYGVKD. V shed 6 bases and J shed 0 bases, with 8 bases lying between them. CDR3 loop: CAISQALNTEAFF. In DNA, the CDR3 is TGTGCCATCAGCCAGGCTTTGAACACTGAAGCTTTCTTT.